One sample yielded the 25 T cell receptor beta chains listed below, sequenced in a study of OX40 agonist ivuxolimab in advanced cancers. The library was built by means of the immunoSEQ multiplex PCR assay. Held by TCRdb, this immuneACCESS table contains in-frame sequences only and omits some clones. Under half of the omission traces to an unresolved V gene where checked; the cause of the rest is unknown. The sample includes 55,000 to 85,000 clones, with 86% observed a single time. Under 3.5% of the sample goes to the ten largest clones. The material was CD4+ or CD8+ T cells sorted from blood, obtained in a trial of the OX40 agonist ivuxolimab. Receptors were obtained from an adult with an advanced solid tumor such as melanoma, head and neck, liver or kidney cancer.

This clone was seen more than once but under ten times. V and J are TRBV11-3 and TRBJ2-3; D assignment may be TRBD1 or TRBD2 (7 bases each). The germline V gene encodes CDR1 SGHNT and CDR2 YENEEA. V was cut by 5 bases and J by 0 bases, with 21 bases left in between. CDR3 length: 18 residues. This chain's CDR3 is CASSEWGGGETSTDTQYF. The CDR3 bases are TGTGCCAGCAGCGAGTGGGGAGGGGGCGAAACGAGCACAGATACGCAGTATTTT.

V is TRBV5-6 and J is TRBJ2-7; TRBD2 is a possible D gene (7 bases). The CDR3 covers 15 residues. The germline V and J ends were trimmed by 2 bases and 2 bases, with 14 bases remaining between them. Per germline, CDR1 SGHDT and CDR2 YYEEEE. CDR3 in DNA: TGTGCCAGCAGCTTCGGGGGGCACGGGACCTACGAGCAGTACTTC. Translation gives CASSFGGHGTYEQYF.

This clone was seen just once. V gene TRBV19 combines with J gene TRBJ1-1, with 11 positions matching TRBD1. CDR3 length equals 16 residues. Trimming cost V 5 bases and J 6 bases; bases outside gene matches: 11. Looked up from germline, CDR1 is LNHDA and CDR2 is SQIVND (reference sequence). CDR3 nucleotides: TGTGCCAGTAGTCCCGGGACAGGGGGGATTGGGGCTGAAGCTTTCTTT. Its translation: CASSPGTGGIGAEAFF. The full variable domain, in which reference TRBV19 and TRBJ1-1 provide the parts outside the CDR3, is DGGITQSPKYLFRKEGQNVTLSCEQNLNHDAMYWYRQDPGQGLRLIYYSQIVNDFQKGDIAEGYSVSREKKESFPLTVTSAQKNPTAFYLCASSPGTGGIGAEAFFGQGTRLTVV.

In this sample, this clone turned up a few times. The V gene is TRBV4-1, the J gene TRBJ1-6, with D maybe TRBD1 (5 bases). The CDR3 spans 17 residues. Trimming took off 0 bases at V and 8 bases at J, with 17 bases between the two ends. Germline assignment: CDR1 MGHRA and CDR2 YSYEKL. The CDR3 here is CASSQDLSQGGDSPLHF. The CDR3 DNA reads as TGCGCCAGCAGCCAAGATCTCAGCCAGGGAGGGGATTCACCCCTCCACTTT.

CDR3 sequence reads: CANQPGQGGSPLHF. In nucleotides, the CDR3 is TGTGCCAATCAACCGGGACAGGGGGGATCACCCCTCCACTTT. This chain joins TRBV28 and TRBJ1-6; 11 positions match TRBD1. This CDR3 is built from 14 residues. Trimming at V came to 10 bases and at J to 10 bases, leaving 9 bases not matched to a gene. Per germline, CDR1 MDHEN and CDR2 SYDVKM.

This clone has more than one count but fewer than ten. This chain links TRBV27 with TRBJ2-7; D uncertain. Trimming pared 6 bases from V and 2 bases from J, leaving 5 bases between. The V gene's germline CDR1 is MNHEY and CDR2 SMNVEV (reference sequence). The CDR3 totals 11 residues. The DNA of the CDR3 is TGTGCCAGCAGGGGGACCTACGAGCAGTACTTC. Amino acids: CASRGTYEQYF.

The rearrangement uses TRBV6-1 and TRBJ1-4; perhaps TRBD1 as D (6 bases). Trimming removed 6 bases from V and 13 bases from J, with 18 bases in between. Germline CDR1 is MNHNS and CDR2 is SASEGT. The CDR3 is 13 amino acids. This CDR3 reads CASRTGPNRGLFF. The CDR3 bases are TGTGCCAGCAGGACAGGCCCTAACCGGGGACTGTTTTTT.

This clone has just a few counts. The chain is built from TRBV5-1 and TRBJ2-1; TRBD2 aligns across 9 bases. Germline lookup yields CDR1 SGHRS and CDR2 YFSETQ. Unmatched junction bases numbered 6, after V lost 0 bases and J lost 8 bases. The CDR3 length is 15 residues. This CDR3 reads CASSLGASGVHEQFF. The CDR3 bases are TGCGCCAGCAGCTTGGGGGCTAGCGGGGTCCATGAGCAGTTCTTC.

The chain carries TRBV7-2 and TRBJ2-5; the D gene is possibly TRBD1 (6 bases). V was clipped by 5 bases and J by 2 bases, with 15 bases between them. Germline V lookup: CDR1 SGHTA, CDR2 FQGNSA. The CDR3 sequence is 15 residues long. The CDR3 DNA reads TGTGCCAGCAGCCCCTGGGGGCGCCCGCAAGAGACCCAGTACTTC. Translated: CASSPWGRPQETQYF.

V and J are TRBV18 and TRBJ2-5, with D unresolved. The CDR3 has 12 amino acids. Trimming left V 2 bases short and J 3 bases short, with 4 bases between. Germline V gene sequence: CDR1 KGHSH, CDR2 LQKENI. CDR3 residues: CASSPGEETQYF. The CDR3 nucleotides are TGTGCCAGCTCACCAGGAGAAGAGACCCAGTACTTC.

This chain joins TRBV7-2 and TRBJ2-7; 11 nucleotides agree with TRBD1. J gave up 2 bases and V 6 bases, and 6 bases lay outside the gene matches. The CDR3 runs 15 residues. Germline CDR1 reads SGHTA; CDR2 reads FQGNSA. For the CDR3, the DNA is TGTGCCAGCAGACAGGGGGGACAGGGGGCCTACGAGCAGTACTTC. The encoded protein is CASRQGGQGAYEQYF.

J is TRBJ2-1 and V is TRBV5-3, with a weak D call TRBD1 (6 bases). TRBV5-3 is an ORF, with its function uncertain. This CDR3 comprises 15 residues. Trimming cost V 5 bases and J 8 bases, with 20 bases left between them. In DNA form, the CDR3 reads TGTGCCAGAAGTACAGCCCCGTGGGGGCACTATGAGCAGTTCTTC. Encoded protein: CARSTAPWGHYEQFF.

As for this clone: This same CDR3 is encoded by further DNA sequences in the sample. The chain recombines TRBV12-2 with TRBJ2-3; the DNA was not used to check the table's D call, TRBD2. TRBV12-2 is classified as a pseudogene. The CDR3 runs to 13 residues. The CDR3 is CASRPLAGGYQYF. CDR3 DNA sequence: TGTGCAAGTCGCCCACTAGCGGGGGGGTACCAGTATTTT.

The gene calls are TRBV21-1 and TRBJ1-5; TRBD1, as called in the table, went unchecked against the DNA. TRBV21-1 constitutes a pseudogene. The CDR3 extends over 13 amino acids. The CDR3, as DNA: TGTGCCAGACTTGGGCAGCTCAATCAGCCCCAGCATTTT. This gives the protein CARLGQLNQPQHF.

This rearrangement joins TRBV5-4 to TRBJ2-3; 10 nucleotides align to TRBD2. With V trimmed by 5 bases and J by 4 bases, 7 bases remained unmatched. The CDR3 is made up of 15 amino acids. Per the germline V gene, CDR1 is SGHNT and CDR2 is YYREEE (reference sequence). This CDR3 is CASRPSGGGSDTQYF. DNA of the CDR3: TGTGCCAGCAGGCCGAGCGGGGGGGGCTCAGATACGCAGTATTTT.

This chain uses TRBV9 with TRBJ1-6; 12 nucleotides align to TRBD1. V dropped 3 bases and J dropped 8; count of bases not matched to a gene: 3. CDR1 and CDR2 (germline): SGDLS, YYNGEE. The CDR3 is made up of 15 amino acids. The CDR3 DNA sequence: TGTGCCAGCAGCGCCGGGACAGGGGGCCATTCACCCCTCCACTTT. This sequence encodes CASSAGTGGHSPLHF.

CDR3 coding DNA: TGTGCCAGCAGTGCCAGGAATGCAGGGGAGCAGTACTTC. Amino acid sequence: CASSARNAGEQYF. The genes are TRBV2 and TRBJ2-7, with D possibly matching TRBD1 (5 bases). Germline loops: CDR1 SNHLY, CDR2 FYNNEI. This CDR3 spans 13 amino acids. V shed 4 bases and J shed 7 bases, with 14 bases lying between them.

V usage is TRBV5-4 and J usage is TRBJ2-1, with D unresolved. The CDR3 is 14 amino acids. Trimming left V 4 bases short and J 6 bases short, with 14 bases between. The V gene's germline CDR1 is SGHNT and CDR2 YYREEE (reference sequence). The CDR3 bases are TGTGCCAGCAGCATATCCTTGAAGGGCAATGAGCAGTTCTTC. This codes for CASSISLKGNEQFF.

The gene calls are TRBV5-6 and TRBJ1-1; D is perhaps TRBD1 (6 bases). CDR3 length: 13 residues. Germline CDR1 SGHDT, CDR2 YYEEEE. V was trimmed by 4 bases and J by 7 bases, leaving 14 bases between them. In DNA form, the CDR3 reads TGTGCCAGCAGCACCTGGGGGCAGGGTGAAGCTTTCTTT. Translated, it gives CASSTWGQGEAFF.

In this sample, this clone turned up a few times. This sequence joins TRBV30 and TRBJ2-6, with 9 positions matching TRBD1. The CDR3 sequence is 19 residues long. V lost 6 bases, J lost 0 bases, and 15 bases stayed unmatched. CDR1 and CDR2 from the germline V gene are GTSNPN and SVGIG (reference sequence). This CDR3 reads CACSHAGTGPLSGANVLTF. CDR3 nucleotide sequence: TGTGCCTGTTCTCATGCCGGGACAGGGCCCCTCTCTGGGGCCAACGTCCTGACTTTC.

This chain joins TRBV7-2 and TRBJ1-1; D not resolved. Germline CDR1 reads SGHTA; CDR2 reads FQGNSA. The ends were cut back, 1 base at V and 0 bases at J, with 9 bases in the middle. The CDR3 covers 15 residues. CDR3 DNA sequence: TGTGCCAGCAGCTTAGTATCGGGGATGAACACTGAAGCTTTCTTT. Its protein product is CASSLVSGMNTEAFF.

The J gene is TRBJ1-2, the V gene TRBV19; D is undetermined. CDR3 length: 15 amino acids. Deletions cut 0 bases from V and 4 bases from J, with 12 bases between. Germline values: CDR1 LNHDA, CDR2 SQIVND (reference sequence). The CDR3 loop reads CASSIDLFAAYGYTF. CDR3 sequence (DNA): TGTGCCAGTAGTATAGATCTATTTGCAGCCTATGGCTACACCTTC.

This chain connects TRBV2 to TRBJ1-2; D remains unclear. Trimming removed 9 bases from V and 0 bases from J, with 17 bases in between. The CDR3 extends over 15 amino acids. Germline assignment: CDR1 SNHLY and CDR2 FYNNEI. CDR3 in amino acids: CASTTDGGANYGYTF. CDR3 bases: TGTGCCAGTACGACGGACGGTGGAGCTAACTATGGCTACACCTTC.

This chain links TRBV2 with TRBJ1-6; D not resolved. Deletions cut 2 bases from V and 8 bases from J, with 7 bases between. CDR1 and CDR2 (germline): SNHLY, FYNNEI. The CDR3 consists of 13 residues. The CDR3 DNA is TGTGCCAGCAGTGAAATGAGGGATTCACCCCTCCACTTT. Translated, it gives CASSEMRDSPLHF.

This clone occurred once. V usage is TRBV4-2 and J usage is TRBJ2-3, with D possibly TRBD1 on 6 matching bases. Germline values: CDR1 LGHNA, CDR2 YNFKEQ. The CDR3 totals 15 residues. V was clipped by 5 bases and J by 2 bases, with 14 bases between them. The CDR3 sequence: CASSLDGGATDTQYF. The CDR3 nucleotides read TGTGCCAGCAGCTTGGATGGGGGCGCCACAGATACGCAGTATTTT.